This entry features one T cell receptor beta chain sequence. Other nucleotide sequences from this sample produce the same CDR3. The CDR3 extends over 16 amino acids. From germline, CDR1 is MDHEN and CDR2 SYDVKM. V gave up 5 bases and J gave up 8 bases; unmatched junction bases: 13. The data are from a study of blood T cell repertoires in COVID-19. Study at large: Material from acute and convalescent COVID-19 was sourced from the United States, Italy and Spain.

The table came from immunoSEQ multiplex PCR; TCRdb's copy has only in-frame clones and leaves some out. The repertoire has nearly 350,000 clones, approximately 84% of them found once; the top ten carry 0.9% to 1.2%. The specimen was PBMCs or T cells enriched from blood (not recorded which). The rearrangement links TRBV28 to TRBJ2-2, with 8 positions matching TRBD1. This TCR derives from a woman under 40 who had recovered from COVID-19. The DNA of the CDR3 is TGTGCCAGCAGTCCGGATAGGACAGGGTTGTCGGGGGAGCTGTTTTTT. This translates into CASSPDRTGLSGELFF.